The 26 T cell receptor beta chains below all came from one sample that was sequenced in a study of T-cell reconstitution after alpha-beta-depleted transplantation in children. Unique molecular identifiers were used to barcode this TCRbeta library. TCRdb re-analysed the PCR reads in MiXCR, keeping a single row per CDR3 protein. The table shows roughly 400,000 distinct CDR3 sequences, with around two fifths occurring only once. The sample here was PBMCs, taken before TCRalphabeta/CD19-depleted stem cell transplant. These receptors originate from a girl aged 2-10 years with aplastic anemia, due to receive a stem cell transplant.

V usage is TRBV6-2 or TRBV6-3 and J usage is TRBJ1-5, with D perhaps TRBD1 (5 bases). Germline values: CDR1 MNHEY, CDR2 SVGEGT. Trimming took off 0 bases at V and 4 bases at J, with 19 bases between the two ends. The CDR3 is 18 amino acids. DNA of the CDR3: TGTGCCAGCAGTTACTCGACCGCTTCAAGGGGCCAAAATCAGCCCCAGCATTTT. It encodes CASSYSTASRGQNQPQHF.

This clonotype has ten or more counts. The gene calls are TRBV20-1 and TRBJ2-1; 7 bases line up with TRBD2. The CDR3 covers 15 residues. Trimming cost V 3 bases and J 6 bases; bases outside gene matches: 11. Looked up from germline, CDR1 is DFQATT and CDR2 is SNEGSKA (reference sequence). Here the CDR3 reads CSARNPGGTSNEQFF. Here the CDR3 DNA reads TGCAGTGCTAGGAACCCGGGAGGAACCTCCAATGAGCAGTTCTTC.

The chain recombines TRBV2 with TRBJ1-2, with 9 bases fitting TRBD1. Per germline, CDR1 SNHLY and CDR2 FYNNEI. V lost 7 bases to trimming and J lost 8 bases; unmatched junction nucleotides: 14. This CDR3 comprises 15 residues. The CDR3 loop is CASTSLRGTGRGYTF. CDR3 DNA sequence: TGTGCCAGCACTTCTCTCAGGGGGACAGGGCGAGGCTACACCTTC.

The chain employs TRBV5-1 and TRBJ2-7; D may be TRBD2 (6 bases). V dropped 1 base and J dropped 7 bases, with 12 bases sitting between them. Germline lookup yields CDR1 SGHRS and CDR2 YFSETQ. The CDR3 is 13 amino acids. The CDR3 DNA reads as TGCGCCAGCAGCTTGCTAGCGTCGGGGGAGCAGTACTTC. It is translated as CASSLLASGEQYF.

This chain joins TRBV7-3 and TRBJ2-7; tentatively, D is TRBD2 (5 bases). V was pared by 5 bases and J by 7 bases, with 21 bases between. The CDR3 spans 15 residues. CDR1 and CDR2 from the germline V gene are SGHTA and FQGTGA. The CDR3 DNA reads as TGTGCCAGCAGCCTAAGCAGGCCAGCCCGAGGGGAGCAGTACTTC. It encodes CASSLSRPARGEQYF.

The chain has TRBV29-1 and TRBJ2-5; D possibly uses TRBD1 or TRBD2 (5 bases each). This CDR3 spans 16 amino acids. V was cut by 3 bases and J by 2 bases, with 19 bases left in between. From germline, CDR1 is SQVTM and CDR2 ANQGSEA. CDR3: CSVDNPTGRIQETQYF. CDR3 DNA sequence: TGCAGCGTTGATAATCCCACGGGGCGCATACAAGAGACCCAGTACTTC.

This clonotype was observed many times. The chain is built from TRBV7-2 and TRBJ2-4; tentatively, D is TRBD1 (5 bases). Per germline, CDR1 SGHTA and CDR2 FQGNSA. The CDR3 covers 13 residues. The V gene lost 6 bases and the J gene lost 5 bases, with 11 bases spanning the gap. CDR3 bases: TGTGCCAGCAGTTTAACCAGGGAAAACATTCAGTACTTC. It encodes CASSLTRENIQYF.

This clonotype appeared a single time. The V and J genes are TRBV12-3 or TRBV12-4 and TRBJ2-1; TRBD2 agrees at 12 bases. The CDR3 has 16 amino acids. With 6 bases clipped from V and 11 bases from J, the junction kept 14 bases outside the gene matches. CDR3 amino acids: CASSQEAASGRAQQFF. The CDR3 DNA is TGTGCCAGCAGCCAAGAAGCCGCTAGCGGGAGGGCCCAGCAGTTCTTC.

V usage is TRBV27 and J usage is TRBJ2-1; 8 bases are shared with TRBD2. CDR3 size: 14 residues. Germline V gene lookup returns CDR1 MNHEY and CDR2 SMNVEV (reference sequence). V was pared by 10 bases and J by 4 bases, with 9 bases of the junction left unmatched. CDR3 nucleotides: TGTGCCACGGCGAGCGGGAGCTCTTACAATGAGCAGTTCTTC. It specifies CATASGSSYNEQFF.

There are many counts of this clonotype. The chain carries TRBV6-1 and TRBJ1-1; 7 bases map to TRBD1. The ends lost 0 bases at V and 5 bases at J; junction bases unmatched: 3. The CDR3 is 14 amino acids. Germline CDR1 is MNHNS and CDR2 is SASEGT. The CDR3 bases are TGTGCCAGCAGTGAAGCATCCAGGGGGACTGAAGCTTTCTTT. It translates to CASSEASRGTEAFF.

This clonotype appeared many times. The J gene is TRBJ2-5, the V gene TRBV5-1, with TRBD2 matching over 9 bases. Germline V gene sequence: CDR1 SGHRS, CDR2 YFSETQ. This CDR3 is built from 14 residues. The V and J ends lost 5 bases and 5 bases, in that order; junction bases with no gene match: 7. The CDR3 here is CASRQLAGVETQYF. The CDR3 coding sequence is TGCGCCAGCAGGCAGTTAGCGGGAGTGGAGACCCAGTACTTC.

This rearrangement joins TRBV10-3 to TRBJ1-5; a weak D match, TRBD1 (6 bases). Trimming cost V 7 bases and J 6 bases, with 13 bases left between them. This CDR3 has 13 amino acids. Looked up from germline, CDR1 is ENHRY and CDR2 is SYGVKD. This chain's CDR3 is CAINRQEGQPQHF. DNA for the CDR3: TGTGCCATCAATCGACAGGAGGGTCAGCCCCAGCATTTT.

In its sample, this clonotype was seen a few times. The chain combines TRBV20-1 with TRBJ1-1, with D possibly TRBD1 on 5 matching bases. Germline V lookup: CDR1 DFQATT, CDR2 SNEGSKA (reference sequence). CDR3 length: 14 residues. The V end lost 2 bases, the J end lost 5 bases, and 15 bases lay between the germline ends. CDR3 DNA sequence: TGCAGTGCTAGAAAGCAGGGAGGTAAAACTGAAGCTTTCTTT. It yields the protein CSARKQGGKTEAFF.

This clonotype showed up just a few times. This chain's CDR3 is CASSRLAGTGELFF. Written as DNA, the CDR3 is TGTGCCAGCAGTCGACTAGCGGGGACCGGGGAGCTGTTTTTT. The genes are TRBV6-1 and TRBJ2-2, with TRBD2 matching 11 bases. CDR3 length: 14 residues. Germline V gives CDR1 MNHNS, CDR2 SASEGT. The trim removed 5 bases at V and 5 bases at J, leaving 1 base unmatched.

This clonotype was recorded a few times. The chain uses TRBV20-1 and TRBJ1-1; maybe TRBD1 (6 bases). Trimming removed 3 bases at V and 8 bases at J, with 25 bases between. CDR1 is DFQATT and CDR2 is SNEGSKA in the germline V gene (reference sequence). The CDR3 has 16 amino acids. CDR3 DNA sequence: TGCAGTGCTAGGTCCAGGGGTCTTCACCCAGGAGTGGAAGCTTTCTTT. It is translated as CSARSRGLHPGVEAFF.

This clonotype came up a few times. The chain carries TRBV4-1 and TRBJ2-7; the match to TRBD2 covers 8 bases. Looked up from germline, CDR1 is MGHRA and CDR2 is YSYEKL. V shed 8 bases and J 6 bases; nucleotides not matched to a gene: 12. The CDR3 runs to 14 residues. DNA of the CDR3: TGCGCCAGCCGGGGGACTAGTGGTGGGGCCGAGCAGTACTTC. Translation gives CASRGTSGGAEQYF.

This clonotype was found a few times. V and J are TRBV20-1 and TRBJ2-3; possibly TRBD1 for D (5 bases). Trimming shortened V by 1 base and J by 4 bases, and 6 bases separated the two germline ends. The CDR3 sequence is 12 residues long. Germline V gene sequence: CDR1 DFQATT, CDR2 SNEGSKA (reference sequence). The CDR3 region has the DNA TGCAGTGCTAGAGTCAGGGCAGATACGCAGTATTTT. Translated: CSARVRADTQYF.

The chain joins TRBV12-3 or TRBV12-4 to TRBJ2-7; 9 nucleotides line up with TRBD1. After removal of 7 bases from V and 6 bases from J, the junction contained 10 bases not matched to a gene. This CDR3 is 14 amino acids long. The CDR3 bases are TGTGCCAGCACTCCGGGACAGGGAGTGGGCGAGCAGTACTTC. The encoded protein is CASTPGQGVGEQYF.

The V and J genes are TRBV10-1 and TRBJ1-5; 9 positions match TRBD1. With 6 bases clipped from V and 2 bases from J, the junction kept 14 bases outside the gene matches. The germline gives CDR1 WNHNN, CDR2 SYGVQD (reference sequence). This CDR3 contains 18 residues. CDR3 amino acids: CASRTGGLEIKGNQPQHF. Here the CDR3 DNA reads TGCGCCAGCAGGACAGGGGGTCTGGAAATTAAGGGCAATCAGCCCCAGCATTTT.

This clonotype showed up many times. At one boundary the junction diverges from the germline segment, which might be a read error. The J gene is TRBJ2-1, the V gene TRBV12-3 or TRBV12-4; 7 positions match TRBD2. The CDR3 is 12 residues long. The CDR3 protein is CPRTSMIHEQFF. The CDR3 coding sequence is TGTCCCAGGACTAGTATGATCCATGAGCAGTTCTTC.

This clonotype was recorded many times. The chain couples TRBV5-1 to TRBJ2-6; D unresolved. With 4 bases removed from V and 1 base from J, the gap between germline ends came to 6 bases. The CDR3 loop spans 14 amino acids. Germline V gene data show CDR1 as SGHRS and CDR2 as YFSETQ. The CDR3 spells CASSGVSGANVLTF. CDR3 sequence (DNA): TGCGCCAGCAGCGGGGTTTCTGGGGCCAACGTCCTGACTTTC.

This clonotype was observed at least ten times. This chain connects TRBV29-1 to TRBJ1-6; a weak D match, TRBD1 (6 bases). The ends were cut back, 4 bases at V and 5 bases at J, with 12 bases in the middle. The CDR3 extends over 14 amino acids. Germline loops: CDR1 SQVTM, CDR2 ANQGSEA. The CDR3 bases are TGCAGCGTTGCCGACAGGATCGATAATTCACCCCTCCACTTT. Translation gives CSVADRIDNSPLHF. Full variable domain (outside the CDR3, taken from reference TRBV29-1 and TRBJ1-6): SAVISQKPSRDICQRGTSLTIQCQVDSQVTMMFWYRQQPGQSLTLIATANQGSEATYESGFVIDKFPISRPNLTFSTLTVSNMSPEDSSIYLCSVADRIDNSPLHFGNGTRLTVT.

J is TRBJ1-5 and V is TRBV19; no firm D call. Germline assignment: CDR1 LNHDA and CDR2 SQIVND (reference sequence). V was shortened by 1 base and J by 7 bases, with 8 bases between the two germline ends. The length of the CDR3 is 13 residues. The CDR3 is CASSIGVKQPQHF. CDR3 nucleotide sequence: TGTGCCAGTAGTATAGGGGTGAAGCAGCCCCAGCATTTT.

This chain uses TRBV5-1 with TRBJ1-1; the D is unclear. This CDR3 spans 13 amino acids. The V and J ends lost 5 bases and 3 bases respectively, with 11 bases between them. Germline V lookup: CDR1 SGHRS, CDR2 YFSETQ. The CDR3 here is CASRTGSDTEAFF. The DNA of the CDR3 is TGCGCCAGCAGAACCGGGTCCGACACTGAAGCTTTCTTT.

The V and J genes are TRBV15 and TRBJ2-2, with 10 bases fitting TRBD1. The CDR3 runs to 15 residues. The germline V gene has CDR1 LNHNV and CDR2 YYDKDF (reference sequence). J lost 1 base, V lost 5 bases, and 1 base had no gene match. This CDR3 is CATSGTGENTGELFF. The CDR3 DNA is TGTGCCACCAGCGGGACAGGGGAGAACACCGGGGAGCTGTTTTTT.

This clonotype was counted only a few times. The chain carries TRBV10-2 and TRBJ2-2; 8 bases align to TRBD1. The CDR3 sequence is 15 residues long. Per the germline V gene, CDR1 is WSHSY and CDR2 is SAAADI. V trimming: 4 bases; J trimming: 2 bases; junction bases outside the gene matches: 3. The CDR3 sequence is CASSAQGANTGELFF. CDR3 nucleotides: TGCGCCAGCAGTGCTCAGGGGGCAAACACCGGGGAGCTGTTTTTT.